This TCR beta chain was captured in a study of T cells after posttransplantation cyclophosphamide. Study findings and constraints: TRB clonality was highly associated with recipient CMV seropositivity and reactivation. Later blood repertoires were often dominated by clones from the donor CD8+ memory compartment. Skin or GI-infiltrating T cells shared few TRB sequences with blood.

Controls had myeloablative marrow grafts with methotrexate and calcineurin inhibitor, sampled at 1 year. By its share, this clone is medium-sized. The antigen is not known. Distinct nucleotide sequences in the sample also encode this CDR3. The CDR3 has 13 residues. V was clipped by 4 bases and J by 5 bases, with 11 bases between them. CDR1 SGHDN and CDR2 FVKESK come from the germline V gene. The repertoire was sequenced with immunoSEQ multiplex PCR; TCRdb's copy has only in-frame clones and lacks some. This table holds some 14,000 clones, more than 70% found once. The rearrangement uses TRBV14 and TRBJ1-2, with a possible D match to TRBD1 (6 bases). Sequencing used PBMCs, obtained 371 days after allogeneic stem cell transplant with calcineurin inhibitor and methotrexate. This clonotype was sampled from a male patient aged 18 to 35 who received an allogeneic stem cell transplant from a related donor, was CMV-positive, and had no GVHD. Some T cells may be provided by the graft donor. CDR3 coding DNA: TGTGCCAGCAGCCCCGAGGACAGATATGGCTACACCTTC. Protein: CASSPEDRYGYTF. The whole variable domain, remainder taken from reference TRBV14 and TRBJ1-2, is EAGVTQFPSHSVIEKGQTVTLRCDPISGHDNLYWYRRVMGKEIKFLLHFVKESKQDESGMPNNRFLAERTGGTYSTLKVQPAELEDSGVYFCASSPEDRYGYTFGSGTRLTVV.